This TCR beta chain was recovered during a study of beta chain features in type 1 diabetes. This clone was found a few times. The entirety of the isolated RNA underwent reverse transcription, so expressed TCRB transcripts were sequenced. Measured with immunoSEQ multiplex PCR; TCRdb has only the in-frame clones, and not every one. The data contain around 350,000 clones, around an eighth of them seen just once; the ten biggest clones take up approximately 0.015%. CDR3 size: 16 residues. Trimming removed 3 bases at V and 0 bases at J, with 12 bases between. CDR1 and CDR2 from the germline V gene are LGHNA and YSLEER.

The TCR was taken from a man aged 18-30 years in good health. The chain couples TRBV4-3 to TRBJ2-1; D uncertain. Sequenced: naive CD4+ T cells from blood. The chain's CDR3 is CASSHVLRSSYNEQFF. DNA for the CDR3: TGCGCCAGCAGCCATGTACTTCGGAGCTCCTACAATGAGCAGTTCTTC.